Below are 4 T cell receptor beta chains sequenced from a single sample in a study of beta chain features in type 1 diabetes. For these TCRs, the target antigens are not known. Study-wide results and limits: The study found moderately but significantly shorter TCRB CDR3s in all four CD4+ subsets of Type 1 diabetes patients.

The authors reverse transcribed all of the isolated RNA, so sequencing captured expressed TCRB transcripts. Clones were sequenced by immunoSEQ multiplex PCR, and TCRdb holds only the in-frame ones, with some missing. The sample lists about 650,000 clones, 9.5% to 15% occurring once. Material: naive CD4+ T cells from blood. The receptors were sampled from a young man with type 1 diabetes.

The table lists this clone with many counts. The CDR3 is CASSAMMNTEAFF. The CDR3 coding sequence is TGTGCCAGCAGCGCAATGATGAACACTGAAGCTTTCTTT. The V and J genes are TRBV9 and TRBJ1-1, with D uncertain. The CDR3 has 13 residues. Germline assignment: CDR1 SGDLS and CDR2 YYNGEE. V lost 3 bases to trimming and J lost 0 bases, with 6 bases between them.

The chain uses TRBV7-2 and TRBJ2-3, with 7 bases that match TRBD2. Germline CDR1 and CDR2: SGHTA and FQGNSA. V shed 5 bases, J shed 2 bases, and the junction held 13 bases outside the gene matches. The CDR3 length is 17 residues. As DNA, the CDR3 is TGTGCCAGCAGCCCCATGGCCACCGGGACTAACACAGATACGCAGTATTTT. Its translation is CASSPMATGTNTDTQYF.

This sequence joins TRBV11-3 and TRBJ2-6, with D uncertain. V was pared by 3 bases and J by 0 bases, with 6 bases between. The CDR3 is 15 amino acids. Germline-derived CDR1 and CDR2 are SGHNT and YENEEA. The CDR3 nucleotides are TGTGCCAGCAGCTTCCGAGTCTCTGGGGCCAACGTCCTGACTTTC. Amino acids: CASSFRVSGANVLTF.

The chain employs TRBV7-2 and TRBJ2-7; no reliable D call. V was trimmed by 2 bases and J by 3 bases, leaving 5 bases between them. CDR1 SGHTA and CDR2 FQGNSA come from the germline V gene. This CDR3 spans 12 amino acids. The CDR3 spells CASSLFSYEQYF. In DNA, the CDR3 is TGTGCCAGCAGCTTATTCAGCTACGAGCAGTACTTC.